The following is a T cell receptor beta chain sequence with its context. The protocol was immunoSEQ multiplex PCR, while the TCRdb copy is restricted to in-frame clones and leaves out a portion. The table has approximately 66,000 clones, roughly 90% seen once; the top ten hold nearly 6%. This sample is drawn from a study of control samples from healthy donors and cancer patients. Germline lookup yields CDR1 GTSNPN and CDR2 SVGIG (reference sequence). This CDR3 is built from 16 residues. Trimming stripped 2 bases from V and 1 base from J, with 12 bases between. This rearrangement joins TRBV30 to TRBJ2-6; D perhaps matches TRBD1 (5 bases). The specimen sequenced was PBMCs. This clonotype originated in a man aged 55 to 70 with colorectal cancer. CDR3 in amino acids: CAWSRDQGSGANVLTF. CDR3 bases: TGTGCCTGGAGTCGAGACCAGGGTTCTGGGGCCAACGTCCTGACTTTC.